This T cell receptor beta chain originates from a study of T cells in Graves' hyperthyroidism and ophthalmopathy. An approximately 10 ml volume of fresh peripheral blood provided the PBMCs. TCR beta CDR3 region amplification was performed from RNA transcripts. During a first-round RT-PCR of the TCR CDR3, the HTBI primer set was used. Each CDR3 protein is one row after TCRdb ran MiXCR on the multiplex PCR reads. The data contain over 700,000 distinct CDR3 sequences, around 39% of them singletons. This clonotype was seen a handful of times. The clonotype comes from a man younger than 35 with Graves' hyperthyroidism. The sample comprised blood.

CDR3 in amino acids: CASTEQGINEQYF. The DNA for the CDR3 is TGTGCCAGCACGGAACAGGGGATCAACGAGCAGTACTTC. The chain uses TRBV6-6 and TRBJ2-7, with 7 bases aligning to TRBD1. Germline CDR1 reads MNHNY; CDR2 reads SVGAGI (reference sequence). This CDR3 has 13 residues. Trimming at V came to 7 bases and at J to 5 bases, leaving 8 bases not matched to a gene.